A selection of T cell receptor beta chains follows, all from one sample in a study of graft-versus-host responses after intestinal transplantation. Some clones are missing from TCRdb's copy, which holds only in-frame ones; the method was immunoSEQ multiplex PCR. Of tens of thousands of clones listed, around 83% are singletons. The material sequenced was PBMCs, taken roughly 1,000 days after transplant. These TCRs come from a human patient who received an intestinal transplant, so some T cells may come from the graft donor. Each CDR3 is given with its conserved first and last residue. Each record gives: J gene, V gene, clone size, CDR3 protein. Where a row states a size, it is once, few, many or the class of an expanded clone; other rows omit it.

TRBJ1-2	TRBV7-8	once	CASSLAGGSRGYTF
TRBJ2-7	TRBV2	-	CASSGDSYEQYF
TRBJ2-5	TRBV9	-	CASSPLAGGSPQLETQYF
TRBJ1-1	TRBV6-1	-	CASSEDFAWGDDTEAFF
TRBJ2-6	TRBV11-2	-	CASSLEASGANVLTF
TRBJ2-2	TRBV29-1	-	CSVRLGQGTGELFF
TRBJ2-2	TRBV4-1	-	CASSQDPRAVGELFF
TRBJ2-7	TRBV6-1	-	CASSDQQNYEQYF
TRBJ2-7	TRBV11-3	-	CASSSETGDEQYF
TRBJ2-7	TRBV4-1	-	CASSRDRGYEQYF
TRBJ1-4	TRBV29-1	-	CSVESANEKLFF
TRBJ2-1	TRBV6-4	-	CASSEGTSGYNEQFF
TRBJ1-2	TRBV2	-	CASLGTAQNYGYTF
TRBJ1-6	TRBV28	-	CASSPPGGLSPLHF
TRBJ2-7	TRBV27	-	CASSLRGQTSSYEQYF
TRBJ2-2	TRBV5-1	-	CASSLRLSRTGHTGELFF
TRBJ2-1	TRBV27	-	CASSITSGRSYNEQFF
TRBJ1-1	TRBV15	-	CATSAAQVTTDRNTEAFF
TRBJ1-2	TRBV7-9	-	CASSLQSNSMSYGYTF
TRBJ2-3	TRBV28	-	CASSPQEDTQYF
TRBJ2-2	TRBV7-6	-	CASSLSHGTGPTGELFF
TRBJ2-1	TRBV28	-	CASSLLAGGFRNEQFF
TRBJ1-1	TRBV19	-	CASSLVFMNTEAFF
TRBJ2-1	TRBV10-1	-	CARGLIGPPYNEQFF
TRBJ2-7	TRBV5-1	-	CASSLAGQNYEQYF
TRBJ1-2	TRBV28	-	CASGGQGNYGYTF
TRBJ2-7	TRBV4-2	-	CASSQDLAGAYEQYF
TRBJ2-5	TRBV21-1	-	CASSKVKHSLDSEETQYF
TRBJ2-5	TRBV10-3	once	CAIRGTGGETQYF
TRBJ1-1	TRBV19	-	CASSILRGRGTEAFF
TRBJ2-2	TRBV7-9	-	CASSRDLNTGELFF
TRBJ2-2	TRBV7-3	-	CASSSRDSRGELFF
TRBJ2-1	TRBV4-2	-	CASSQGGGPYNEQFF
TRBJ1-1	TRBV5-1	-	CASSLTYPGHSDEAFF